The present TCR beta chain was sequenced within a study of CD8 T cells in Susac syndrome. Turning to the study itself: Each patient with Susac syndrome, at the time of blood draw, was therapy-naive, on corticosteroids, or on intravenous immunoglobulin alone.

RNA amounts of about 0.5 to 1 ug underwent reverse transcription with random hexamers. TCRdb ran MiXCR on the immunoSEQ multiplex PCR reads and lists one entry per CDR3 protein. The repertoire holds tens of thousands of distinct CDR3 sequences, with around 94% as singletons. V was pared by 5 bases and J by 3 bases, with 19 bases between. This CDR3 spans 16 amino acids. The specimen sequenced was CD4+ T cells from PBMCs. The receptor was isolated from a human donor with Susac syndrome. The chain joins TRBV12-3 or TRBV12-4 to TRBJ2-5; TRBD1 is a possible D gene (6 bases). In DNA, the CDR3 is TGTGCCAGCAGTCGAACTTCAGGGGACGCTAAAGAGACCCAGTACTTC. Its protein product is CASSRTSGDAKETQYF.